The 12 T cell receptor beta chains in this list originate from one sample, sequenced in a study of T-cell reconstitution after alpha-beta-depleted transplantation in children. Unique molecular identifiers were used to barcode this TCRbeta library. From the PCR reads, TCRdb called clonotypes with MiXCR, one entry per CDR3 protein. This sample carries 200,000 to 250,000 distinct CDR3 sequences, approximately 9% of them seen once, and the ten largest clones take over 5.5%. The sequencing used PBMCs from the stem cell graft donor, collected from the stem cell graft. The receptor set was obtained from a human donor who donated a stem cell graft to a child with acute lymphoblastic leukemia.

Only a few counts were recorded for this clonotype. The chain is built from TRBV5-1 and TRBJ2-5, with 8 bases aligning to TRBD1. V lost 5 bases to trimming and J lost 5 bases; unmatched junction nucleotides: 8. In germline, CDR1 is SGHRS, CDR2 YFSETQ. The CDR3 totals 14 residues. The CDR3 nucleotides are TGCGCCAGCAGTCCCGACAGGGGCGCGGAGACCCAGTACTTC. It codes for CASSPDRGAETQYF.

The chain employs TRBV29-1 and TRBJ1-1; no reliable D call. The V and J ends lost 7 bases and 1 base respectively, with 10 bases between them. The CDR3 length is 12 residues. The V gene's germline CDR1 is SQVTM and CDR2 ANQGSEA. CDR3 bases: TGCAGCGCCACGGGCCAGAACACTGAAGCTTTCTTT. It translates to CSATGQNTEAFF.

This clonotype was found a few times. The rearrangement joins TRBV27 to TRBJ2-7, with D possibly being TRBD1 (6 bases). The CDR3 runs 11 residues. Germline lookup yields CDR1 MNHEY and CDR2 SMNVEV (reference sequence). Trimming shortened V by 5 bases and J by 6 bases, and 8 bases separated the two germline ends. The CDR3, as DNA: TGTGCCAGCAGTGTGGGGGCCGAGCAGTACTTC. Protein sequence: CASSVGAEQYF.

This clonotype was detected many times. The chain couples TRBV19 to TRBJ1-1; no definite D call. The V gene lost 5 bases and the J gene lost 0 bases, with 7 bases spanning the gap. The CDR3 consists of 13 residues. Germline CDR1 LNHDA, CDR2 SQIVND (reference sequence). The DNA for the CDR3 is TGTGCCAGTAGTTTCAGCCTGAACACTGAAGCTTTCTTT. Translated, it gives CASSFSLNTEAFF.

The chain joins TRBV21-1 to TRBJ2-4; TRBD1 was called by the table and not checked on the DNA. TRBV21-1 is listed as a pseudogene. The CDR3 is 14 amino acids. The CDR3 DNA reads TGTGCCAGCACCAGACGGGACAGGGGTCACATTCAGTACTTC. Amino acids: CASTRRDRGHIQYF.

This clonotype has more than one count but fewer than ten. V and J are TRBV5-1 and TRBJ2-1; 8 bases align to TRBD2. CDR1 is SGHRS and CDR2 is YFSETQ in the germline V gene. V was pared by 4 bases and J by 7 bases, with 10 bases of the junction left unmatched. This CDR3 region has 15 residues. This CDR3 is CASSLRGGWDNEQFF. The CDR3 nucleotides are TGCGCCAGCAGCCTTCGGGGGGGGTGGGATAATGAGCAGTTCTTC.

At least ten counts were recorded for this clonotype. The chain combines TRBV7-6 with TRBJ1-3, with unresolved D. The CDR3 consists of 15 residues. V was shortened by 3 bases and J by 0 bases, with 9 bases between the two germline ends. Germline CDR1 SGHVS, CDR2 FNYEAQ. CDR3 in DNA: TGTGCCAGCAGCTTTTCGGAGAGCTCTGGAAACACCATATATTTT. Its translation: CASSFSESSGNTIYF.

This clonotype was recorded many times. The V call is TRBV5-1, the J call TRBJ2-3, with D unresolved. The V end lost 0 bases, the J end lost 4 bases, and 6 bases lay between the germline ends. The germline gives CDR1 SGHRS, CDR2 YFSETQ. The CDR3 length is 13 residues. The CDR3 spells CASSLAWADTQYF. Here the CDR3 DNA reads TGCGCCAGCAGCTTGGCTTGGGCAGATACGCAGTATTTT.

The V gene is TRBV29-1, the J gene TRBJ2-5; 11 bases agree with TRBD2. The CDR3 covers 15 residues. The V gene's germline CDR1 is SQVTM and CDR2 ANQGSEA. J gave up 4 bases and V 5 bases, and 9 bases lay outside the gene matches. CDR3 sequence reads: CSVRSSGGLRETQYF. CDR3 in DNA: TGCAGCGTTCGGTCTAGCGGGGGGCTAAGAGAGACCCAGTACTTC.

This clonotype has ten or more counts. The chain recombines TRBV11-2 with TRBJ2-1; weak D call: TRBD1 (5 bases). Trimming cost V 1 base and J 7 bases, with 14 bases left between them. This CDR3 has 15 residues. CDR1 and CDR2 from the germline V gene are SGHAT and FQNNGV. The CDR3 DNA follows: TGTGCCAGCAGCTTAGGAGTCGCACAGGTGAATGAGCAGTTCTTC. Amino acids: CASSLGVAQVNEQFF. The full variable domain, in which reference TRBV11-2 and TRBJ2-1 provide the parts outside the CDR3, is EAGVAQSPRYKIIEKRQSVAFWCNPISGHATLYWYQQILGQGPKLLIQFQNNGVVDDSQLPKDRFSAERLKGVDSTLKIQPAKLEDSAVYLCASSLGVAQVNEQFFGPGTRLTVL.

The chain joins TRBV29-1 to TRBJ2-7, with D possibly TRBD1 on 6 matching bases. This CDR3 has 14 amino acids. The V gene lost 4 bases and the J gene lost 2 bases, with 15 bases spanning the gap. Germline CDR1 and CDR2: SQVTM and ANQGSEA. The CDR3 loop is CSVAFGTPAYEQYF. Here the CDR3 DNA reads TGCAGCGTTGCTTTTGGGACACCGGCCTACGAGCAGTACTTC.

In regard to this clonotype: This clone may be a read error of a much larger clone one base away. The CDR3 bases are TGTGCCAGCAGCCAATACGGACTCGGAAAGACCCAGTACTTC. It specifies CASSQYGLGKTQYF. This rearrangement joins TRBV4-2 to TRBJ2-5; a weak D match, TRBD2 (5 bases). V lost 2 bases and J 6 bases, leaving 13 bases between the germline ends. Germline values: CDR1 LGHNA, CDR2 YNFKEQ. This CDR3 has 14 residues.